The T cell receptor beta chain under discussion was sequenced for a study of regulatory and conventional T cells in RAG deficiency. Study-wide results and limits: Other subsets showed approximately 9.6-fold reductions, but Treg unique TCR beta sequences fell roughly 93-fold in these patients.

Per germline, CDR1 MGHRA and CDR2 YSYEKL. The CDR3 sequence is 16 residues long. The sorted regulatory T cells were CD4+, CD25-high and CD127-low, with genomic DNA sequenced. Concerning this clone: What it binds is unknown. Its ends do not fully match the called genes, so a read error is possible. Within the sample, other DNA sequences also encode this same CDR3.

The protocol was immunoSEQ multiplex PCR, while the TCRdb copy is restricted to in-frame clones and leaves out a portion. The sample has under 30,000 clones, around nine tenths seen once. The same specimen was also included in a second study, on regulatory T cells. That report adds: The PCR used 52 TRBV and 13 TRBJ primers.

The chain couples TRBV4-1 to TRBJ2-1; D possibly corresponds to TRBD2 (7 bases). The sequence came from a human donor in good health. What was sequenced was Tregs sorted from blood. CDR3 sequence: CASSRHAGASYNEQFF. CDR3 in DNA: TGCGCCAGCAGCCGCCACGCGGGGGCCTCCTATAATGAGCAGTTCTTC.